This T cell receptor beta chain was profiled in a study of shared clonotypes between healthy human individuals. This clone appeared a single time. Its matching antigen is unknown. Points from the study as a whole: Naive subsets, compared against memory subsets, generally had larger estimated richness values.

Germline V gives CDR1 SGHRS, CDR2 YFSETQ. V gave up 4 bases and J gave up 2 bases; unmatched junction bases: 6. The CDR3 extends over 16 amino acids. Sequencing used immunoSEQ multiplex PCR; TCRdb keeps in-frame clones, though not all of them. The data contain about 640,000 clones, about two thirds of them singletons. The chain has TRBV5-1 and TRBJ2-2; 9 bases are a match to TRBD1. This receptor was identified in a young woman in good health. Material: memory CD4+ T cells sorted from blood. Subset reported: CD45RA-negative fraction. In DNA, the CDR3 is TGCGCCAGCAGCCATGGGGGACAGGGAAACACCGGGGAGCTGTTTTTT. Its protein product is CASSHGGQGNTGELFF. Using reference TRBV5-1 and TRBJ2-2 for the parts outside the CDR3, the full variable domain is KAGVTQTPRYLIKTRGQQVTLSCSPISGHRSVSWYQQTPGQGLQFLFEYFSETQRNKGNFPGRFSGRQFSNSRSEMNVSTLELGDSALYLCASSHGGQGNTGELFFGEGSRLTVL.